This TCR beta chain was sequenced for a study of vaccination and CD4 T cells after COVID-19. Overall study context: The convalescent population consisted of six males and four females, two of whom were of Hispanic ethnicity. Some control cultures received a CEFX pool, which served as the positive control. Others received an HIV-1 Nef pool or no peptide. Median draw time for post-COVID samples was 95 to 110 days post-diagnosis (range 35 to 161).

Noted treatment: approximately nine-day PBMC culture with coronavirus spike peptide pools or control peptides (ViraFEST assay). Concerning this clonotype: Its matching antigen is unknown.

The Oncomine TCR Beta short-read assay sequenced DNA from cultured CD4+ T cells. Via MiXCR, TCRdb re-called the PCR reads, giving one row per CDR3 protein. In the table there are 20,000 to 30,000 distinct CDR3 sequences, 67% of which are singletons. The sequencing used CD4+ T cells from blood, cultured in vitro, collected after SARS-CoV-2 vaccination. This sequence was found in a human donor who received a COVID-19 vaccine.

The CDR3 coding sequence is TGTGCTAGTGGTATGGCCGATTATAGCAATCAGCCCCAGCATTTT. It codes for CASGMADYSNQPQHF. The J gene is TRBJ1-5, the V gene TRBV12-5; no firm D call. Trimming removed 5 bases at V and 0 bases at J, with 11 bases between. This CDR3 contains 15 residues. CDR1 and CDR2 from the germline V gene are LGHNT and FRNRAP.